The rows below give T cell receptor beta chains drawn from one sample of a study of CD8+CD57+ T cells in acquired aplastic anemia. Using its own MiXCR run on the reads, TCRdb lists one record per CDR3 protein. The sample includes 95,000 to 150,000 distinct CDR3 sequences, approximately 36% of them seen just once. Input material: sorted CD4+, CD8+, or CD8+CD57+ T cells (not recorded which) from PBMCs. All receptors come from a human donor with aplastic anemia. CDR3s include the opening cysteine and the closing phenylalanine or tryptophan. The order of the fields is V gene, D gene, J gene, clone size, CDR3 DNA, CDR3 protein. The D gene is left open where the match is weak. Not every row has a clone size; where given, it reads once, few, many or a size class.

>TRBV9|TRBD1|TRBJ1-1|.
TGTGCCAGCAGCGTGGGGGGACAGGGTATGAACACTGAAGCTTTCTTT
CASSVGGQGMNTEAFF
>TRBV30|.|TRBJ1-2|.
TGTGCCTGGAGTACTGGGCCTACTTATAGTGGCTACACCTTC
CAWSTGPTYSGYTF
>TRBV20-1|.|TRBJ2-2|many
TGCAGTGCCGTGCTGCAGGGGGGATCCGGGGAGCTGTTTTTT
CSAVLQGGSGELFF
>TRBV25-1|TRBD2|TRBJ2-3|.
TGTGCCAGCAGTGAAGGGACTAGCGGGGGGGGTAAGGAGACAGATACGCAGTATTTT
CASSEGTSGGGKETDTQYF
>TRBV6-2/TRBV6-3|.|TRBJ1-2|few
TGTGCCAGCAGTTACTCTTCAGCGGCCGGCTACACCTTC
CASSYSSAAGYTF
>TRBV11-2|.|TRBJ2-3|.
TGTGCCAGCAGCAGAAGGCAGGGCACAGATACGCAGTATTTT
CASSRRQGTDTQYF
>TRBV19|TRBD1|TRBJ2-2|many
TGTGCCAGTACTGTGACAGGGGGCTCGGTCGGGGAGCTGTTTTTT
CASTVTGGSVGELFF
>TRBV2|TRBD2|TRBJ2-1|many
TGTGCCAGCAGCGGGAGGGGAACCCTCAATGAGCAGTTCTTC
CASSGRGTLNEQFF
>TRBV12-3/TRBV12-4|.|TRBJ2-2|.
TGTGCCAGCAGCCCGGACAGTTTCACCGGGGAGCTGTTTTTT
CASSPDSFTGELFF
>TRBV5-4|TRBD1|TRBJ1-1|many
TGTGCCAGCAGATCCACAGGGGGGACTGAAGCTTTCTTT
CASRSTGGTEAFF
>TRBV6-1|.|TRBJ1-1|few
TGTGCCAGCAGTGAAGCGGACCCGAACACTGAAGCTTTCTTT
CASSEADPNTEAFF
>TRBV5-4|.|TRBJ2-1|few
TGTGCCAGCAGCTTGACAGGGAGTGGAGTTATCGATGAGCAGTTCTTC
CASSLTGSGVIDEQFF
>TRBV24-1|TRBD1|TRBJ1-2|few
TGTGCCACCAGAAGACAGGGAAACTATGGCTACACCTTC
CATRRQGNYGYTF
>TRBV5-1|.|TRBJ1-2|many
TGCGCCAGCAGCTTGGGACCTTCTCTCTCCTTC
CASSLGPSLSF
>TRBV9|.|TRBJ2-1|.
TGTGCCAGCAGCGTAGAAGGCGGGGCTCCGGGCTTTGATGAGCAGTTCTTC
CASSVEGGAPGFDEQFF
>TRBV6-6|TRBD1|TRBJ2-2|many
TGTGCCAGCAGTAGGACAGGGGCCGGCGGGGAGCTGTTTTTT
CASSRTGAGGELFF
>TRBV20-1|TRBD1|TRBJ1-2|many
TGCAGTGCTAGCTCCCTTCAGGGGGGCTATGGCTACACCTTC
CSASSLQGGYGYTF
>TRBV6-5|.|TRBJ1-2|many
TGTGCCAGCAGTTACTCGGGTGGGGGGGGCTACACCTTC
CASSYSGGGGYTF
>TRBV2|.|TRBJ2-2|many
TGTGCCAGCAGTGAACAGGGAGGGGGCGCTCGGACCGGGGAGCTGTTTTTT
CASSEQGGGARTGELFF
>TRBV5-5|.|TRBJ1-2|many
TGTGCCAGCAGCTTGGTCCCGGGGGCGGATGGCTACACCTTC
CASSLVPGADGYTF
>TRBV2|.|TRBJ1-1|.
TGTGCCAGCAGTGTGAAGGGGGACACTGGAGCCTTCTTT
CASSVKGDTGAFF
>TRBV5-1|.|TRBJ2-7|many
TGCGCCAGCAGCCTACAGGTGGGGGGAGGATACGAGCAGTACTTC
CASSLQVGGGYEQYF
>TRBV27|.|TRBJ1-2|.
TGTGCCAGCAGAGGGAGAGTATTGGGCTACACCTTC
CASRGRVLGYTF
>TRBV5-1|.|TRBJ2-7|.
TGCGCCAGCAGTTCCAGGGGGGCAGTCTACGAGCAGTACTTC
CASSSRGAVYEQYF
>TRBV7-9|.|TRBJ1-1|.
TGTGCCAGCAGCCTCGGGGTCATGAACACTGAAGCTTTCTTT
CASSLGVMNTEAFF
>TRBV20-1|TRBD2|TRBJ2-1|many
TGCAGTGCTCCAACGGCGGGGGGGGCCTACAATGAGCAGTTCTTC
CSAPTAGGAYNEQFF
>TRBV11-1|TRBD2|TRBJ2-4|.
TGTGCCAGCAGCTTAGCACTAGCGGGGGGCCTACTAGCCAAAAACATTCAGTACTTC
CASSLALAGGLLAKNIQYF
>TRBV10-3|.|TRBJ2-2|many
TGTGCCATCAGTGAGTCTCTTAAGGGGACCGGGGAGCTGTTTTTT
CAISESLKGTGELFF
>TRBV9|TRBD1|TRBJ2-3|.
TGTGCCAGCAGCGAGGGGACAGGGGTATCAGATACGCAGTATTTT
CASSEGTGVSDTQYF
>TRBV2|.|TRBJ1-6|.
TGTGCCAGCAGCACCGACCGGAATTCACCCCTCCACTTT
CASSTDRNSPLHF
>TRBV7-1|.|TRBJ1-2|.
TGTGCCAGCAGCTCCTTGGGCCAAAACAAATCGACTAGCACGTGGGGTCATGGCTACACCTTC
CASSSLGQNKSTSTWGHGYTF
>TRBV12-3/TRBV12-4|.|TRBJ1-2|many
TGTGCCAGCAGTTTGCAGAACTATGGCTACACCTTC
CASSLQNYGYTF
>TRBV4-1|.|TRBJ1-5|few
TGCGCCAGCAGCCAGTCAATCAGCAATCAGCCCCAGCATTTT
CASSQSISNQPQHF
>TRBV10-3|.|TRBJ1-4|many
TGTGCCATCAGTGAGTCGGGTATGAATGAAAAACTGTTTTTT
CAISESGMNEKLFF
>TRBV7-2|.|TRBJ1-1|many
TGTGCCAGCTTTGGCCTGATGAACACTGAAGCTTTCTTT
CASFGLMNTEAFF
>TRBV10-3|.|TRBJ2-7|few
TGTGCCATCAGTCCAGGGATGTCCTACGAGCAGTACTTC
CAISPGMSYEQYF
>TRBV5-1|.|TRBJ2-6|many
TGCGCCAGCAGCCAGGACATTACCTCTGGGGCCAACGTCCTGACTTTC
CASSQDITSGANVLTF